Here is one TCR beta chain with its context. This record comes from a study of blood T cell repertoires in COVID-19. Only in-frame clones appear in the TCRdb table, and some are missing; sequencing was by immunoSEQ multiplex PCR. The sample lists some 57,000 clones, around 87% occurring once. Sequenced material: peripheral blood. The receptor comes from a man aged 60-69 years with active COVID-19.

CDR3 amino acids: CASTPQGLWETQYF. As DNA, the CDR3 is TGTGCCAGCACCCCCCAGGGTTTGTGGGAGACCCAGTACTTC. V gene TRBV7-8 combines with J gene TRBJ2-5, with a weak D call TRBD1 (5 bases). Per germline, CDR1 SGHVS and CDR2 FQNEAQ. The CDR3 is 14 amino acids. V lost 7 bases to trimming and J lost 5 bases, with 17 bases between them. Variable domain in full (rest from reference TRBV7-8 and TRBJ2-5): GAGVSQSPRYKVAKRGQDVALRCDPISGHVSLFWYQQALGQGPEFLTYFQNEAQLDKSGLPSDRFFAERPEGSVSTLKIQRTQQEDSAVYLCASTPQGLWETQYFGPGTRLLVL.